This record covers a single T cell receptor delta chain. TCRdb reran clone calling via CATT on the RT-PCR reads. Of under 4,500 delta-chain clones in the sample, 16% are singletons; the top ten hold more than 11%. CDR1 is GEAIGNYY, CDR2 EKD, per germline. V was pared by 5 bases and J by 0 bases, with 20 bases of the junction left unmatched. This CDR3 is 19 amino acids long. The sample is drawn from a study of gamma-delta T cells after stem cell transplantation. The rearrangement joins TRDV2 to TRDJ1; 7 nucleotides line up with TRDD3. Specimen: gamma-delta T cells. The TCR originated in a human donor. It is not recorded whose cells these are; they may come from a transplant donor. CDR3 sequence (DNA): TGTGCCTGTGTCGGGTTGGGGGAAGGAACTAAGGAGTACACCGATAAACTCATCTTT. This encodes CACVGLGEGTKEYTDKLIF.